The clone carrying this T cell receptor beta chain was seen ten or more times. What it recognizes is unknown. The entry originates in a study of T cell repertoires in cytomegalovirus infection. As for the study in general: Indications of both CMV infection and matching HLA type were provided by public TCR beta signatures.

Study-level results: The response measured ex vivo was dominated by TCR beta clonotypes (HLA-C-restricted and CMV-specific). CMV carriers with the relevant HLA were identified by cumulative public TCR beta family frequency.

Germline V gene data show CDR1 as SGHTA and CDR2 as FQGNSA. This CDR3 region has 11 residues. Trimming cost V 5 bases and J 4 bases, with 3 bases left between them. TCRdb itself ran the reads through MiXCR, one entry per CDR3 protein. The table shows around 270,000 distinct CDR3 sequences, with less than 9.5% occurring only once. The sequenced material came from PBMCs. This receptor was identified in a human donor in good health (CMV status not recorded). Some clones in this sample may be carry-over from other donors' samples. The V call is TRBV7-2, the J call TRBJ2-1; no definite D call. The CDR3, as DNA: TGTGCCAGCAGCCGGTACAATGAGCAGTTCTTC. This translates into CASSRYNEQFF. Variable domain in full (rest from reference TRBV7-2 and TRBJ2-1): GAGVSQSPSNKVTEKGKDVELRCDPISGHTALYWYRQSLGQGLEFLIYFQGNSAPDKSGLPSDRFSAERTGGSVSTLTIQRTQQEDSAVYLCASSRYNEQFFGPGTRLTVL.